A selection of T cell receptor beta chains follows, all from one sample in a study of T cells after posttransplantation cyclophosphamide. Profiling relied on immunoSEQ multiplex PCR, and the TCRdb table lists in-frame clones only, not all of them. The sample is made up of approximately 10,000 clones, none counted only once. Sample: PBMCs, taken after allogeneic stem cell transplant with posttransplant cyclophosphamide. The receptors come from a female patient aged 40-50 years who received an allogeneic stem cell transplant from a related donor, was CMV-positive, and had no GVHD. The graft donor may have contributed some T cells. The CDR3 runs from the conserved cysteine through the conserved F or W. Fields, in order: V gene, D gene, clone size, J gene, CDR3 protein, CDR3 DNA. The D gene is left open where the match is weak. A row's size may be missing; if present it is once, few, many or a size class.

v_call: TRBV5-6; d_call: -; clone_size: many; j_call: TRBJ2-1; cdr3_aa: CASRLTLAKNEQFF; cdr3_nt: TGTGCCAGCAGACTGACGCTAGCGAAGAATGAGCAGTTCTTC
v_call: TRBV2; d_call: -; clone_size: few; j_call: TRBJ2-5; cdr3_aa: CASSVEGAQETQYF; cdr3_nt: TGTGCCAGCAGTGTGGAGGGGGCTCAAGAGACCCAGTACTTC
v_call: TRBV11-2; d_call: TRBD1; clone_size: many; j_call: TRBJ2-7; cdr3_aa: CASSPRTGGSSYEQYF; cdr3_nt: TGTGCCAGCAGCCCGCGGACAGGGGGGAGCTCCTACGAGCAGTACTTC
v_call: TRBV11-3; d_call: -; clone_size: many; j_call: TRBJ1-2; cdr3_aa: CASSLPQGGNGYTF; cdr3_nt: TGTGCCAGCAGCCTCCCACAGGGTGGGAATGGCTACACCTTC
v_call: TRBV12-3/TRBV12-4; d_call: -; clone_size: many; j_call: TRBJ1-1; cdr3_aa: CASKGGNANTEAFF; cdr3_nt: TGTGCCAGCAAGGGGGGGAATGCGAACACTGAAGCTTTCTTT
v_call: TRBV12-3/TRBV12-4; d_call: TRBD2; clone_size: -; j_call: TRBJ2-5; cdr3_aa: CASSLTGGGAETQYF; cdr3_nt: TGTGCCAGCAGTTTAACTGGCGGGGGGGCAGAGACCCAGTACTTC
v_call: TRBV6-1; d_call: -; clone_size: many; j_call: TRBJ1-6; cdr3_aa: CASSERGTPLHF; cdr3_nt: TGTGCCAGCAGTGAAAGGGGCACACCCCTCCACTTT
v_call: TRBV10-3; d_call: TRBD1; clone_size: many; j_call: TRBJ2-7; cdr3_aa: CAIGGAGTGVHEQYF; cdr3_nt: TGTGCCATCGGGGGAGCCGGGACAGGGGTACACGAGCAGTACTTC
v_call: TRBV6-2/TRBV6-3; d_call: TRBD1; clone_size: many; j_call: TRBJ2-7; cdr3_aa: CASRLGQGAFEQYF; cdr3_nt: TGTGCCAGCAGGCTTGGTCAGGGGGCTTTCGAGCAGTACTTC
v_call: TRBV28; d_call: TRBD1; clone_size: few; j_call: TRBJ2-3; cdr3_aa: CASSPYPGTGTDTQYF; cdr3_nt: TGTGCCAGCAGTCCATACCCCGGGACAGGGACAGATACGCAGTATTTT
v_call: TRBV11-2; d_call: TRBD2; clone_size: many; j_call: TRBJ2-1; cdr3_aa: CASSPIVSGGLSYNEQFF; cdr3_nt: TGTGCCAGCAGCCCAATAGTTAGCGGGGGACTATCCTACAATGAGCAGTTCTTC
v_call: TRBV28; d_call: -; clone_size: few; j_call: TRBJ2-7; cdr3_aa: CASSLFRTSSYEQYF; cdr3_nt: TGTGCCAGCAGTTTATTCCGGACATCCTCCTACGAGCAGTACTTC
v_call: TRBV7-2; d_call: -; clone_size: many; j_call: TRBJ2-3; cdr3_aa: CASSLVRNAADTQYF; cdr3_nt: TGTGCCAGCAGCTTAGTGCGGAATGCCGCAGATACGCAGTATTTT
v_call: TRBV28; d_call: -; clone_size: many; j_call: TRBJ1-4; cdr3_aa: CASSYGQLPRASEKLFF; cdr3_nt: TGTGCCAGCAGTTACGGACAGCTCCCCAGAGCGAGTGAAAAACTGTTTTTT
v_call: TRBV10-3; d_call: -; clone_size: many; j_call: TRBJ1-1; cdr3_aa: CAISEPGTPNTEAFF; cdr3_nt: TGTGCCATCAGTGAACCGGGGACTCCGAACACTGAAGCTTTCTTT
v_call: TRBV28; d_call: -; clone_size: many; j_call: TRBJ2-3; cdr3_aa: CASSLTDTQYF; cdr3_nt: TGTGCCAGCAGTCTCACAGATACGCAGTATTTT
v_call: TRBV5-1; d_call: TRBD1; clone_size: -; j_call: TRBJ2-4; cdr3_aa: CASSLLPGQGWTGRAKNIQYF; cdr3_nt: TGCGCCAGCAGCTTGCTGCCGGGACAGGGGTGGACTGGCCGGGCCAAAAACATTCAGTACTTC
v_call: TRBV2; d_call: TRBD2; clone_size: medium-sized; j_call: TRBJ2-1; cdr3_aa: CASSELAGGHNEQFF; cdr3_nt: TGTGCCAGCAGCGAACTAGCGGGGGGGCACAATGAGCAGTTCTTC
v_call: TRBV4-1; d_call: -; clone_size: many; j_call: TRBJ1-1; cdr3_aa: CASSQADSRTEAFF; cdr3_nt: TGCGCCAGCAGCCAAGCGGACTCGCGGACTGAAGCTTTCTTT
v_call: TRBV7-9; d_call: -; clone_size: few; j_call: TRBJ2-7; cdr3_aa: CASSLRGFYEQYF; cdr3_nt: TGTGCCAGCAGCCTCCGCGGGTTCTACGAGCAGTACTTC
v_call: TRBV6-5; d_call: TRBD2; clone_size: many; j_call: TRBJ2-3; cdr3_aa: CASSLRRGGFTDTQYF; cdr3_nt: TGTGCCAGCAGTTTAAGGCGGGGGGGATTCACAGATACGCAGTATTTT
v_call: TRBV6-2/TRBV6-3; d_call: TRBD2; clone_size: many; j_call: TRBJ2-5; cdr3_aa: CASSASGGAVKTQYF; cdr3_nt: TGTGCCAGCAGCGCTAGCGGGGGGGCAGTTAAGACCCAGTACTTC
v_call: TRBV19; d_call: TRBD2; clone_size: many; j_call: TRBJ2-5; cdr3_aa: CASSIKAGEETQYF; cdr3_nt: TGTGCCAGTAGTATAAAAGCGGGGGAAGAGACCCAGTACTTC
v_call: TRBV9; d_call: TRBD1; clone_size: many; j_call: TRBJ2-7; cdr3_aa: CASSFEQGTAYEQYF; cdr3_nt: TGTGCCAGCAGCTTCGAACAGGGGACGGCCTACGAGCAGTACTTC
v_call: TRBV5-5; d_call: -; clone_size: many; j_call: TRBJ2-5; cdr3_aa: CASSLDRQETQYF; cdr3_nt: TGTGCCAGCAGCTTGGACAGACAAGAGACCCAGTACTTC
v_call: TRBV10-3; d_call: TRBD2; clone_size: many; j_call: TRBJ2-2; cdr3_aa: CASTGTSGPRGTGELFF; cdr3_nt: TGTGCCTCAACCGGGACTAGCGGGCCGCGGGGCACCGGGGAGCTGTTTTTT
v_call: TRBV5-4; d_call: TRBD1; clone_size: few; j_call: TRBJ2-5; cdr3_aa: CASSSRTGGFGETQYF; cdr3_nt: TGTGCCAGCAGCTCCCGGACAGGGGGCTTCGGGGAGACCCAGTACTTC
v_call: TRBV7-3; d_call: TRBD2; clone_size: many; j_call: TRBJ2-2; cdr3_aa: CASSPQRGGNTGELFF; cdr3_nt: TGTGCCAGCAGCCCCCAGCGGGGGGGGAACACCGGGGAGCTGTTTTTT
v_call: TRBV2; d_call: -; clone_size: many; j_call: TRBJ2-5; cdr3_aa: CASRLTDLETQYF; cdr3_nt: TGTGCCAGCAGATTGACAGACCTGGAAACCCAGTACTTC
v_call: TRBV19; d_call: -; clone_size: many; j_call: TRBJ2-4; cdr3_aa: CATRGGAQNIQYF; cdr3_nt: TGTGCCACTAGAGGGGGGGCGCAAAACATTCAGTACTTC
v_call: TRBV19; d_call: -; clone_size: many; j_call: TRBJ1-5; cdr3_aa: CASRPGPSNQPQHF; cdr3_nt: TGTGCCAGTAGACCAGGCCCTTCAAATCAGCCCCAGCATTTT
v_call: TRBV5-6; d_call: -; clone_size: many; j_call: TRBJ2-5; cdr3_aa: CASSFRRGIQETQYF; cdr3_nt: TGTGCCAGCAGCTTTCGGCGGGGAATCCAAGAGACCCAGTACTTC
v_call: TRBV19; d_call: -; clone_size: many; j_call: TRBJ1-1; cdr3_aa: CASRPAGWTEAFF; cdr3_nt: TGTGCCAGCCGCCCCGCGGGTTGGACTGAAGCTTTCTTT
v_call: TRBV9; d_call: -; clone_size: few; j_call: TRBJ2-7; cdr3_aa: CASSFEQETAYEQYF; cdr3_nt: TGTGCTAGTAGCTTCGAGCAGGAGACGGCATACGAGCAGTACTTC
v_call: TRBV29-1; d_call: TRBD1; clone_size: few; j_call: TRBJ1-1; cdr3_aa: CSAGTVSQAFF; cdr3_nt: TGCAGCGCCGGGACAGTGAGTCAAGCTTTCTTT
v_call: TRBV19; d_call: -; clone_size: many; j_call: TRBJ2-6; cdr3_aa: CASSLVQGGGANVLTF; cdr3_nt: TGTGCCAGTAGTTTAGTCCAGGGCGGCGGGGCCAACGTCCTGACTTTC
v_call: TRBV7-6; d_call: -; clone_size: -; j_call: TRBJ2-1; cdr3_aa: CASSVRGSSYNEQFF; cdr3_nt: TGTGCCAGCAGCGTAAGGGGGAGCTCCTACAATGAGCAGTTCTTC
v_call: TRBV6-4; d_call: -; clone_size: many; j_call: TRBJ2-2; cdr3_aa: CASSVEGHANTGELFF; cdr3_nt: TGTGCCAGCAGTGTCGAGGGGCACGCGAACACCGGGGAGCTGTTTTTT
v_call: TRBV5-5; d_call: TRBD1; clone_size: many; j_call: TRBJ2-7; cdr3_aa: CASAGGPTYEQYF; cdr3_nt: TGTGCCAGCGCAGGGGGCCCCACCTACGAGCAGTACTTC
v_call: TRBV29-1; d_call: TRBD1; clone_size: many; j_call: TRBJ1-3; cdr3_aa: CSVAGTGPTGNTIYF; cdr3_nt: TGCAGCGTTGCCGGGACAGGGCCAACTGGAAACACCATATATTTT
v_call: TRBV19; d_call: -; clone_size: many; j_call: TRBJ1-4; cdr3_aa: CASNPGRTTNEKLFF; cdr3_nt: TGTGCCAGTAACCCGGGGAGAACAACTAATGAAAAACTGTTTTTT
v_call: TRBV11-3; d_call: TRBD2; clone_size: many; j_call: TRBJ2-1; cdr3_aa: CASSYTSGIYNEQFF; cdr3_nt: TGTGCCAGCAGCTACACTAGCGGGATATACAATGAGCAGTTCTTC
v_call: TRBV6-5; d_call: -; clone_size: few; j_call: TRBJ1-1; cdr3_aa: CASSYTDTRVSEAFF; cdr3_nt: TGTGCCAGCAGTTACACAGATACCCGAGTGTCTGAAGCTTTCTTT
v_call: TRBV6-6; d_call: -; clone_size: many; j_call: TRBJ2-5; cdr3_aa: CASSYTGLKETQYF; cdr3_nt: TGTGCCAGCAGTTATACAGGTTTGAAAGAGACCCAGTACTTC
v_call: TRBV19; d_call: TRBD1; clone_size: many; j_call: TRBJ1-2; cdr3_aa: CASTHNGDRHHWHTF; cdr3_nt: TGTGCCAGTACCCATAACGGGGACAGGCATCACTGGCACACCTTC
v_call: TRBV28; d_call: -; clone_size: many; j_call: TRBJ1-5; cdr3_aa: CASSFWGANQPQHF; cdr3_nt: TGTGCCAGCAGTTTTTGGGGCGCGAATCAGCCCCAGCATTTT
v_call: TRBV5-6; d_call: -; clone_size: many; j_call: TRBJ1-2; cdr3_aa: CASSSQEEYGYTF; cdr3_nt: TGTGCCAGCAGCTCACAGGAAGAATATGGCTACACCTTC
v_call: TRBV28; d_call: TRBD1; clone_size: many; j_call: TRBJ1-4; cdr3_aa: CASSFRPGGEKLFF; cdr3_nt: TGTGCCAGCAGTTTTCGGCCAGGGGGAGAAAAACTGTTTTTT
v_call: TRBV5-1; d_call: -; clone_size: many; j_call: TRBJ2-2; cdr3_aa: CASSVEANTGELFF; cdr3_nt: TGCGCCAGCAGCGTGGAGGCCAACACCGGGGAGCTGTTTTTT
v_call: TRBV4-2; d_call: TRBD1; clone_size: many; j_call: TRBJ1-2; cdr3_aa: CASSPHETGPGYTF; cdr3_nt: TGTGCCAGCAGCCCTCACGAGACAGGGCCTGGCTACACCTTC
v_call: TRBV9; d_call: TRBD1; clone_size: many; j_call: TRBJ2-7; cdr3_aa: CAIIFKQGTAYEQYF; cdr3_nt: TGTGCCATTATTTTCAAACAGGGGACGGCCTACGAGCAGTACTTC